Sequencing of this T cell receptor beta chain was carried out in a study of T cell responses to AZD1222 COVID-19 vaccine. Germline V gene data show CDR1 as LGHNA and CDR2 as YNFKEQ. The ends were cut back, 3 bases at V and 7 bases at J, with 16 bases in the middle. This CDR3 has 16 amino acids. Sequencing used immunoSEQ multiplex PCR; TCRdb keeps in-frame clones, though not all of them. This sample has about 120,000 clones, with about nine tenths found just once. The clonotype originates from an adult who received the AZD1222 COVID-19 vaccine. This chain connects TRBV4-2 to TRBJ1-6; D perhaps matches TRBD1 (6 bases). Material: peripheral blood, obtained 28 days after the second AZD1222 dose. The CDR3 DNA reads TGTGCCAGCAGCCAGGCACCGACGAGGGGGAATTCACCCCTCCACTTT. Amino acid sequence: CASSQAPTRGNSPLHF.